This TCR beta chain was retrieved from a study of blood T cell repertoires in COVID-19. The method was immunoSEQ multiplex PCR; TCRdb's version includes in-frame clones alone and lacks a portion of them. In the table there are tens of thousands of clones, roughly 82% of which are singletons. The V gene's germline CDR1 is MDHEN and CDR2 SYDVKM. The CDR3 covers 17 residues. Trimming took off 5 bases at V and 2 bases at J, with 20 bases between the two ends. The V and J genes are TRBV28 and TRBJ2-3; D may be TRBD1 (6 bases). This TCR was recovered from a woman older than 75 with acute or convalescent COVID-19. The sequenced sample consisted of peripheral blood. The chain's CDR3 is CASSPGQPRGFTDTQYF. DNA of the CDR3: TGTGCCAGCAGTCCAGGACAGCCCCGGGGCTTCACAGATACGCAGTATTTT.